The clone carrying this T cell receptor (beta chain) appeared a single time. In the study's own analysis: Estimated nucleated cell counts came from reference gene primer amplification. Sequenced by immunoSEQ multiplex PCR; TCRdb stores in-frame clones only, minus some. V and J calls and clone size are copied from that table; D and trimming were computed from the DNA. This sample carries 300,000 to 350,000 clones, 85% to 90% of them seen once, and the ten largest clones take 4% to 5.5%. These data belong to a study of blood T cell repertoires in COVID-19. Study-level information: Sources were T cells, B-cell-depleted T cells, or PBMCs; the material itself was cDNA or gDNA.

The sequence was collected from a woman aged 18-29 years with acute COVID-19. The sequenced sample consisted of PBMCs or T cells enriched from blood (not recorded which).

The CDR3 loop reads CSVGGTGGAYEQYF. The CDR3 DNA is TGCAGCGTTGGCGGGACAGGGGGTGCCTACGAGCAGTACTTC. This chain links TRBV29-1 with TRBJ2-7, with TRBD1 identical over 11 bases. Germline V gives CDR1 SQVTM, CDR2 ANQGSEA. This CDR3 has 14 amino acids. The V gene end was trimmed by 4 bases and the J gene end by 2 bases; junction bases not matched to a gene: 4.